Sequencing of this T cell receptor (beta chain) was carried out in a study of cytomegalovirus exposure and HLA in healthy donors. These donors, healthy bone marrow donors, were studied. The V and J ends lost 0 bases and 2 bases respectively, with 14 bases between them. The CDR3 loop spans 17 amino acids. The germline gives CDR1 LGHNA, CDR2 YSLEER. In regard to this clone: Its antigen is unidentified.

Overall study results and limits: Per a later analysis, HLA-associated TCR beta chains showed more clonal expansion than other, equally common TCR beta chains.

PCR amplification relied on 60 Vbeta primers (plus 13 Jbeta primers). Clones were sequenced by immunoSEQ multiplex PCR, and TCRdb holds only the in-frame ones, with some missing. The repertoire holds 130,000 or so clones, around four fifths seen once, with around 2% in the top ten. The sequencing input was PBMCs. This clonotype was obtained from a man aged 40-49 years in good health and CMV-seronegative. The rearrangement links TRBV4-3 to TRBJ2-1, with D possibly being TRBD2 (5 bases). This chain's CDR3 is CASSQDRGSRAYNEQFF. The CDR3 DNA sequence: TGCGCCAGCAGCCAAGATAGAGGGAGTAGGGCCTACAATGAGCAGTTCTTC.